This T cell receptor (beta chain) was observed in a study of shared clonotypes between healthy human individuals. Study results and caveats: Clonotypes which were not shared had lower generation probabilities than clonotypes that all four donors shared. About 5% of naive CD4 clonotypes were shared across a handful of donors.

This clone was observed a few times. Its antigen is not identified. Assay used: immunoSEQ multiplex PCR; TCRdb lists only in-frame clones, some missing. The sample has more than 850,000 clones; 75% to 80% are singletons. Division of CD4+ cells produced a CD45RA+ naive subset and a CD45RA-negative memory subset. The source material was memory CD4+ T cells from PBMCs. Subset defined: CD45RA-negative fraction. This sequence originates from a young man in good health. Some clones in this sample may be carry-over from other donors' samples.

Here the CDR3 DNA reads TGCGCCAGCAGCCAAGCTAGTCAGAACCAAGAGACCCAGTACTTC. Protein product: CASSQASQNQETQYF. This chain joins TRBV4-1 and TRBJ2-5; D is ambiguous. Looked up from germline, CDR1 is MGHRA and CDR2 is YSYEKL. V lost 1 base, J lost 0 bases, and 9 bases lay in between. CDR3 length equals 15 residues.